The rows below give T cell receptor beta chains drawn from one sample of a study of T-cell reconstitution after alpha-beta-depleted transplantation in children. TCRdb recomputed calls from the PCR reads with MiXCR, one row per CDR3 protein. Among almost 500,000 distinct CDR3 sequences, roughly an eighth were seen once, and the ten largest hold about 5.6%. The source material was PBMCs from the stem cell graft donor, sampled from the stem cell graft. The receptors here all came from a human donor who donated a stem cell graft to a child with combined immunodeficiency. CDR3s include the opening cysteine and the closing phenylalanine or tryptophan. The order of the fields is J gene, D gene, V gene, clone size, CDR3 DNA, CDR3 protein. A D gene is named only where the DNA matches it firmly. Clone size is given for some rows only: seen once, a few or many times, or a class if the clone is expanded.

TRBJ2-7 . TRBV28 many TGTGCCAGCAGCCAAGCCTCCAGGGGTTACGAGCAGTACTTC CASSQASRGYEQYF
TRBJ1-2 . TRBV5-1 . TGCGCCAGCAGCTTCGAATCGGGGGTTGATGGCTACACCTTC CASSFESGVDGYTF
TRBJ2-7 TRBD1 TRBV5-1 few TGCGCCAGCAGCTTGTGGCAGGGGGCTTACGAGCAGTACTTC CASSLWQGAYEQYF
TRBJ1-1 . TRBV4-3 few TGCGCCAGCAGCCAAGATCGAATTGAGGGGGCTGAAGCTTTCTTT CASSQDRIEGAEAFF
TRBJ2-7 TRBD2 TRBV20-1 few TGCAGTGCTAGAGATAGCGGGAGTCTCACCGAGCAGTACTTC CSARDSGSLTEQYF
TRBJ2-3 TRBD1 TRBV29-1 . TGCAGCGTCGAGACAGGGTTTAGCACAGATACGCAGTATTTT CSVETGFSTDTQYF
TRBJ2-7 TRBD2 TRBV27 few TGTGCCAGCAGTTTATCGATCCTAGCGGCCTCCTACGAGCAGTACTTC CASSLSILAASYEQYF
TRBJ2-3 . TRBV21-1 many TGTGCCAGCAGCAACGGACTAGCGGGGAACACAGATACGCAGTATTTT CASSNGLAGNTDTQYF
TRBJ2-3 . TRBV9 few TGTGCCAGCAGCGAAACCCCACGGGAGTCCGCAGATACGCAGTATTTT CASSETPRESADTQYF
TRBJ2-7 . TRBV20-1 . TGCAGTGCTAGACCAGGGGGGGCCGGCTCCTACGAGCAGTACTTC CSARPGGAGSYEQYF
TRBJ2-1 . TRBV7-3 . TGTGCCAGCAGCTTAGGGGGGGGGCTCAGGAATGAGCAGTTCTTC CASSLGGGLRNEQFF
TRBJ2-2 . TRBV4-3 . TGCGCCAGCAGCCAATTTAGGAACACCGGGGAGCTGTTTTTT CASSQFRNTGELFF
TRBJ2-1 . TRBV5-1 few TGCGCCAGCAGCTCTGGAGGACGAGTTAACTACAATGAGCAGTTCTTC CASSSGGRVNYNEQFF
TRBJ1-5 . TRBV20-1 many TGCAGTGCTAGAGATCCTAGGGAACCCCCTCCCGCCCAGCATTTT CSARDPREPPPAQHF
TRBJ2-7 . TRBV7-2 . TGTGCCAGCAGCTTAGACCGGACCTTGGAGCAGTACTTC CASSLDRTLEQYF
TRBJ2-6 TRBD2 TRBV12-3/TRBV12-4 few TGTGCCAGCAGTCGACTAGCGGGCAACTCTGGGGCCAACGTCCTGACTTTC CASSRLAGNSGANVLTF
TRBJ2-5 TRBD1 TRBV12-5 few TGTGCTAGTGGTTTGGGCAACAGGGGTGTTCGGCAAGAGACCCAGTACTTC CASGLGNRGVRQETQYF
TRBJ2-1 . TRBV11-2 few TGTGCCAGCAGCTTAACCCAGGGGCAGTTCTTC CASSLTQGQFF
TRBJ2-7 TRBD2 TRBV7-8 few TGTGCCAGCAGCTTAGTCCCTAGCGGGGGAAAATATTCGGGCGAGCAGTACTTC CASSLVPSGGKYSGEQYF
TRBJ2-7 . TRBV4-3 . TGCGCCAGCAGCCAAGGACAGACCTCCTACGAGCAGTACTTC CASSQGQTSYEQYF
TRBJ2-2 TRBD2 TRBV6-2/TRBV6-3 many TGTGCCAGCAGCCCCGGGACTAGGGACACCGGGGAGCTGTTTTTT CASSPGTRDTGELFF
TRBJ2-1 TRBD1 TRBV4-3 many TGCGCCAGCAGCCCCCGGGACAGGGAAGGTAATGAGCAGTTCTTC CASSPRDREGNEQFF
TRBJ2-2 TRBD2 TRBV7-2 many TGTGCCAGCAGCACCACCCCTAGCGGGAGGCCCGGGGAGCTGTTTTTT CASSTTPSGRPGELFF
TRBJ2-1 . TRBV29-1 many TGCAGCGTTGAAGATCGGCCTGAGCAGTTCTTC CSVEDRPEQFF
TRBJ2-3 . TRBV7-3 few TGTGCCAGCAGCCCCCCCGGCAGAGATACGCAGTATTTT CASSPPGRDTQYF
TRBJ2-3 TRBD2 TRBV20-1 . TGCAGTGCTAGACCTAGCGGGGAGAGCACAGATACGCAGTATTTT CSARPSGESTDTQYF
TRBJ1-6 . TRBV20-1 . TGCAGTGCTAGAGCCGAGGGGAGTTGGTCCCTCCACTTT CSARAEGSWSLHF
TRBJ2-3 TRBD2 TRBV4-3 many TGCGCCAGCAGCCAAGGTAGCGGGTTTAGCACAGATACGCAGTATTTT CASSQGSGFSTDTQYF
TRBJ1-2 . TRBV12-3/TRBV12-4 few TGTGCCAGCAGTGTAACAACGCTTGGGGGCTACACCTTC CASSVTTLGGYTF
TRBJ2-3 . TRBV20-1 few TGCAGTGCTAGCCGCGGGAAGTCCACAGATACGCAGTATTTT CSASRGKSTDTQYF
TRBJ2-1 TRBD2 TRBV20-1 once TGCAGTGCTAGAAGTAGCGGGAGAATGTACAATGAGCAGTTCTTC CSARSSGRMYNEQFF
TRBJ1-3 . TRBV12-3/TRBV12-4 few TGTGCCAGCACCTTAACGGGGACCATATATTTT CASTLTGTIYF
TRBJ1-5 TRBD1 TRBV7-8 many TGTGCCAGCAGCTTGGGGCAGGGGGGTTCATCCCAGCATTTT CASSLGQGGSSQHF
TRBJ2-1 . TRBV18 many TGTGCCAGCTCACCGACACTTGACAATGAGCAGTTCTTC CASSPTLDNEQFF
TRBJ2-1 . TRBV12-3/TRBV12-4 . TGTGCCAGCAGCAACGGGGATAACTCCTACAATGAGCAGTTCTTC CASSNGDNSYNEQFF
TRBJ1-1 TRBD1 TRBV20-1 . TGCAGTGCTAGAGATGGGACAGGGGGATCGACTGAAGCTTTCTTT CSARDGTGGSTEAFF
TRBJ2-2 . TRBV19 . TGTGCCAGTAGCACACCCACGAACACCGGGGAGCTGTTTTTT CASSTPTNTGELFF
TRBJ2-3 . TRBV4-3 many TGCGCCAGCAGCCAGGGGATTCAGCGGGTAGATACGCAGTATTTT CASSQGIQRVDTQYF
TRBJ2-2 . TRBV24-1 . TGTGCCACCAGTGATTCAACATTCACCGGGGAGCTGTTTTTT CATSDSTFTGELFF
TRBJ2-5 TRBD2 TRBV13 . TGTGCCAGCAGCTTAACGGGACTAGCGGGGGACGAGACCCAGTACTTC CASSLTGLAGDETQYF
TRBJ2-3 TRBD2 TRBV4-1 many TGCGCCAGCAGCCCGAGGGGACTAGCGGGAGAAGGAGATACGCAGTATTTT CASSPRGLAGEGDTQYF
TRBJ2-3 . TRBV3-1 . TGTGCCAGCAGCCAAGATCTTTCACGCTCAACTACGCAGTATTTT CASSQDLSRSTTQYF
TRBJ2-1 TRBD2 TRBV12-3/TRBV12-4 . TGTGCCAGCAGTTTTGATGCGGGAGGGTCTAATAATGAGCAGTTCTTC CASSFDAGGSNNEQFF
TRBJ2-7 . TRBV29-1 few TGCAGCGTTCTTGGGCAGAGCTCCTACGAGCAGTACTTC CSVLGQSSYEQYF
TRBJ1-2 . TRBV4-3 . TGCGCCAGCAGCCAAGATTATGGGGGTTCTGGCTACACCTTC CASSQDYGGSGYTF
TRBJ2-4 TRBD1 TRBV7-2 . TGTGCCAGCAGCTTAACAATGGACAGGGATGTTGACATTCAGTACTTC CASSLTMDRDVDIQYF
TRBJ2-2 . TRBV12-3/TRBV12-4 many TGTGCCAGCAGTCCGACTATACTGAACACCGGGGAGCTGTTTTTT CASSPTILNTGELFF
TRBJ2-7 . TRBV19 few TGTGCCAGCTCGACAGGCTACGAGCAGTACTTC CASSTGYEQYF
TRBJ2-2 TRBD2 TRBV6-5 few TGTGCCAGCACCCGGCAGGGAGGGTCCGGGGAGCTGTTTTTT CASTRQGGSGELFF
TRBJ1-6 . TRBV5-1 . TGCGCCAGCAGCTTTGCTGAAGATTTTCGATCACCCCTCCACTTT CASSFAEDFRSPLHF